The 30 T cell receptor beta chains reported below all come from one sample, sequenced in a study of tissue T cells after allogeneic stem cell transplantation. Adult allogeneic hematopoietic cell transplant recipients with steroid-refractory graft-versus-host disease were prospectively enrolled for research autopsy. Repertoires were generated with immunoSEQ multiplex PCR, while TCRdb's copy carries only in-frame clones and drops some. Here the sample spans around 880 clones, roughly half being singletons. The sample was kidney tissue, taken at autopsy. These receptor sequences come from a female patient between 40 and 75 years old with steroid-refractory graft-versus-host disease after an allogeneic stem cell transplant. Part of the T cells may come from the graft donor.

This rearrangement joins TRBV5-1 to TRBJ2-7, with D tentatively TRBD2 (5 bases). Germline V gives CDR1 SGHRS, CDR2 YFSETQ. The CDR3 has 14 amino acids. V lost 4 bases and J 4 bases, leaving 15 bases between the germline ends. The CDR3 region has the DNA TGCGCCAGCAGCCCCCCGGACCGAGGGTACGAGCAGTACTTC. This encodes CASSPPDRGYEQYF. The whole variable domain, filled in from reference TRBV5-1 and TRBJ2-7, reads KAGVTQTPRYLIKTRGQQVTLSCSPISGHRSVSWYQQTPGQGLQFLFEYFSETQRNKGNFPGRFSGRQFSNSRSEMNVSTLELGDSALYLCASSPPDRGYEQYFGPGTRLTVT.

The chain carries TRBV13 and TRBJ2-4; D ambiguous. The CDR3 contains 15 residues. Between the trimmed V and J ends, which lost 3 bases and 0 bases, there was a span of 9 bases. Germline values: CDR1 PRHDT, CDR2 FYEKMQ (reference sequence). The CDR3 here is CASSFRLVAKNIQYF. CDR3 nucleotides: TGTGCCAGCAGCTTCCGACTGGTAGCCAAAAACATTCAGTACTTC.

The rearrangement links TRBV9 to TRBJ2-1; TRBD2 aligns across 9 bases. The CDR3 sequence is 14 residues long. After removal of 1 base from V and 5 bases from J, the junction contained 1 base not matched to a gene. CDR1 SGDLS and CDR2 YYNGEE come from the germline V gene. The DNA of the CDR3 is TGTGCCAGCAGCGTACTAGCGGGAAACAATGAGCAGTTCTTC. Protein sequence: CASSVLAGNNEQFF.

The chain couples TRBV4-1 to TRBJ2-5, with D maybe TRBD1 (5 bases). CDR3 size: 13 residues. The germline V gene has CDR1 MGHRA and CDR2 YSYEKL. Trimming removed 1 base from V and 4 bases from J, with 7 bases in between. The CDR3 is CASSQGQGETQYF. The CDR3, as DNA: TGCGCCAGCAGCCAAGGGCAGGGAGAGACCCAGTACTTC.

V gene TRBV6-6 combines with J gene TRBJ2-5; possibly TRBD1 for D (5 bases). Trimming left V 0 bases short and J 6 bases short, with 8 bases between. This CDR3 spans 13 amino acids. Per germline, CDR1 MNHNY and CDR2 SVGAGI (reference sequence). CDR3 residues: CASSYSGDKTQYF. The CDR3, as DNA: TGTGCCAGCAGTTACTCAGGGGATAAGACCCAGTACTTC.

Sample share makes this clone large. The V call is TRBV6-6, the J call TRBJ1-5; D is possibly TRBD1 (5 bases). Per germline, CDR1 MNHNY and CDR2 SVGAGI (reference sequence). V dropped 0 bases and J dropped 4 bases, with 10 bases sitting between them. The CDR3 length is 15 residues. In DNA form, the CDR3 reads TGTGCCAGCAGTTACTCCTCAGGGCTAAATCAGCCCCAGCATTTT. The encoded protein is CASSYSSGLNQPQHF.

The V gene is TRBV6-6, the J gene TRBJ2-3; maybe TRBD2 (5 bases). V gave up 7 bases and J gave up 1 base, with 12 bases separating them. This CDR3 is built from 14 residues. The germline V gene has CDR1 MNHNY and CDR2 SVGAGI (reference sequence). The DNA of the CDR3 is TGTGCCAGCACCCGGGATTACCGCACAGATACGCAGTATTTT. Translation gives CASTRDYRTDTQYF.

The genes are TRBV19 and TRBJ1-1; TRBD1 is a possible D gene (6 bases). V dropped 10 bases and J dropped 1 base, with 19 bases sitting between them. Germline assignment: CDR1 LNHDA and CDR2 SQIVND (reference sequence). The CDR3 runs to 15 residues. The CDR3 here is CATTPPGARNTEAFF. CDR3 coding DNA: TGTGCCACCACCCCCCCAGGGGCCAGGAACACTGAAGCTTTCTTT.

In this sample, this clone turned up a few times. This chain joins TRBV24-1 and TRBJ2-5; 8 bases line up with TRBD1. Losses at the gene ends were 3 bases for V and 1 base for J; bases not matched to a gene: 3. Germline CDR1 reads KGHDR; CDR2 reads SFDVKD. This CDR3 contains 15 residues. The CDR3 region is CATSDGGQAQETQYF. The CDR3 region has the DNA TGTGCCACCAGTGATGGGGGACAGGCCCAAGAGACCCAGTACTTC.

This chain joins TRBV10-3 and TRBJ2-1; TRBD1 matches 9 bases. V lost 7 bases, J lost 7 bases, and 23 bases stayed unmatched. Germline-derived CDR1 and CDR2 are ENHRY and SYGVKD. The CDR3 has 19 amino acids. The CDR3 DNA follows: TGTGCCATCATGTCGGGACAGGGAAAATGGAGGGCCCTCGAAAATGAGCAGTTCTTC. Translating it yields CAIMSGQGKWRALENEQFF.

The V and J genes are TRBV2 and TRBJ2-7, with D possibly TRBD2 on 5 matching bases. Germline lookup yields CDR1 SNHLY and CDR2 FYNNEI. The CDR3 runs 15 residues. V lost 4 bases, J lost 6 bases, and 19 bases lay in between. CDR3 DNA sequence: TGTGCCAGCAGTGTTACTAGGTGGGCCACGGGCGAGCAGTACTTC. It translates to CASSVTRWATGEQYF. Full variable domain (rest looked up from reference TRBV2 and TRBJ2-7): EPEVTQTPSHQVTQMGQEVILRCVPISNHLYFYWYRQILGQKVEFLVSFYNNEISEKSEIFDDQFSVERPDGSNFTLKIRSTKLEDSAMYFCASSVTRWATGEQYFGPGTRLTVT.

There are a few counts of this clone. The rearrangement links TRBV7-6 to TRBJ2-5, with 8 positions matching TRBD2. CDR3 size: 15 residues. J gave up 5 bases and V 3 bases, and 8 bases lay outside the gene matches. The germline V gene encodes CDR1 SGHVS and CDR2 FNYEAQ. CDR3: CASSFTGTRGETQYF. The CDR3 DNA follows: TGTGCCAGCAGCTTTACCGGGACTAGGGGCGAGACCCAGTACTTC.

The chain combines TRBV9 with TRBJ1-4; a weak D match, TRBD1 (6 bases). The V gene's germline CDR1 is SGDLS and CDR2 YYNGEE. The length of the CDR3 is 15 residues. V lost 3 bases and J lost 8, with 17 bases in between. The CDR3, as DNA: TGTGCCAGCAGCGCCTATGGGGGGCGTAAAGAAAAACTGTTTTTT. Its protein is CASSAYGGRKEKLFF.

CDR3 residues: CASSQVRLGYGEQFF. In DNA form, the CDR3 reads TGTGCCAGCAGCCAAGTGCGACTAGGATACGGTGAGCAGTTCTTC. The rearrangement links TRBV4-2 to TRBJ2-1, with TRBD2 as a possible D gene (6 bases). Germline V gene lookup returns CDR1 LGHNA and CDR2 YNFKEQ. Trimming took 1 base from V and 9 from J, leaving 16 bases between them. The CDR3 is made up of 15 amino acids.

The chain combines TRBV19 with TRBJ1-3; unclear D gene. The ends were cut back, 8 bases at V and 2 bases at J, with 7 bases in the middle. The V gene's germline CDR1 is LNHDA and CDR2 SQIVND (reference sequence). The CDR3 sequence is 12 residues long. The CDR3 sequence: CASGVPGNTIYF. DNA for the CDR3: TGTGCCAGTGGGGTGCCTGGAAACACCATATATTTT.

The chain is built from TRBV10-3 and TRBJ1-6; tentative D call: TRBD1 (6 bases). CDR1 and CDR2 from the germline V gene are ENHRY and SYGVKD. CDR3 length: 16 residues. V lost 7 bases and J lost 0, with 13 bases in between. CDR3: CAINEGGTSYNSPLHF. The CDR3 coding sequence is TGTGCCATCAACGAAGGGGGGACCTCCTATAATTCACCCCTCCACTTT.

This clone appeared once. The chain links TRBV7-2 to TRBJ2-7; 14 nucleotides agree with TRBD2. CDR1 is SGHTA, CDR2 FQGNSA, per germline. V was clipped by 6 bases and J by 3 bases; unmatched bases: 10. CDR3 size: 17 residues. CDR3 residues: CASSPFLGTSGSYEQYF. DNA of the CDR3: TGTGCCAGCAGTCCGTTCCTAGGGACTAGCGGGAGCTACGAGCAGTACTTC.

This chain joins TRBV7-2 and TRBJ2-6; D not certain. The CDR3 extends over 15 amino acids. V shed 2 bases and J shed 1 base, with 6 bases lying between them. CDR1 is SGHTA, CDR2 FQGNSA, per germline. The CDR3 loop is CASSLSASGANVLTF. The CDR3 DNA reads TGTGCCAGCAGCTTATCGGCGTCTGGGGCCAACGTCCTGACTTTC.

The CDR3 DNA is TGTGCCAGCAGCTCTACGGGGAACCCCGAGACCCAGTACTTC. Its protein is CASSSTGNPETQYF. V gene TRBV3-1 (or the pseudogene TRBV3-2) combines with J gene TRBJ2-5; D may be TRBD2 (5 bases). In germline, CDR1 is LGHDT, CDR2 YNNKEL (reference sequence). CDR3 length: 14 amino acids. The V gene lost 5 bases and the J gene lost 5 bases, with 15 bases spanning the gap.

V gene TRBV5-5 combines with J gene TRBJ1-5; D is unresolved. The CDR3 spans 15 residues. Trimming shortened V by 0 bases and J by 7 bases, and 14 bases separated the two germline ends. Looked up from germline, CDR1 is SGHKS and CDR2 is YYEKEE (reference sequence). CDR3 sequence: CASSLVGVPGQPQHF. The CDR3 region has the DNA TGTGCCAGCAGCTTGGTAGGAGTCCCGGGGCAGCCCCAGCATTTT.

The rearrangement uses TRBV29-1 and TRBJ1-1; D remains unclear. The CDR3 spans 13 residues. V was cut by 7 bases and J by 2 bases, with 14 bases left in between. Per the germline V gene, CDR1 is SQVTM and CDR2 is ANQGSEA. The CDR3 sequence is CSAAVRGNTEAFF. In DNA form, the CDR3 reads TGCAGCGCAGCGGTTCGCGGCAACACTGAAGCTTTCTTT.

The rearrangement joins TRBV21-1 to TRBJ1-4. TRBV21-1 is a pseudogene segment. The CDR3 contains 17 residues. CDR3 DNA: TGTGCCAGCAGATTCCTGATAGCTAAGGTGCATAATGAAAAACTGTTTTTT. Its translation: CASRFLIAKVHNEKLFF.

CDR3 region: CAWSLAFSSYNEQFF. In DNA, the CDR3 is TGTGCCTGGAGTTTGGCGTTCAGCTCCTACAATGAGCAGTTCTTC. The chain combines TRBV30 with TRBJ2-1; no firm D call. Germline V gene sequence: CDR1 GTSNPN, CDR2 SVGIG (reference sequence). The CDR3 runs to 15 residues. Trimming left V 2 bases short and J 0 bases short, with 11 bases between.

In its sample, this clone ranks as large. The chain uses TRBV25-1 and TRBJ2-7, with a possible D match to TRBD2 (6 bases). CDR1 and CDR2 from the germline V gene are MGHDK and SYGVNS. The CDR3 is 12 amino acids. V lost 3 bases, J lost 4 bases, and 7 bases lay in between. DNA for the CDR3: TGTGCCAGCAGTGACCGGGGGTACGAGCAGTACTTC. Translated, it gives CASSDRGYEQYF.

V gene TRBV24-1 combines with J gene TRBJ2-7; 13 bases map to TRBD2. Germline V gene lookup returns CDR1 KGHDR and CDR2 SFDVKD. The CDR3 extends over 16 amino acids. V gave up 1 base and J gave up 5 bases; unmatched junction bases: 4. The CDR3 spells CATSDLTSGGEDEQYF. As DNA, the CDR3 is TGTGCCACCAGTGATTTAACTAGCGGGGGGGAAGACGAGCAGTACTTC.

This clone occurred a few times. V and J are TRBV5-6 and TRBJ2-5; a possible D gene is TRBD1 (5 bases). Germline CDR1 and CDR2: SGHDT and YYEEEE. V lost 4 bases, J lost 0 bases, and 13 bases lay in between. The length of the CDR3 is 15 residues. The CDR3 is CASSPVPGYQETQYF. The CDR3 DNA reads as TGTGCCAGCAGCCCCGTCCCAGGGTACCAAGAGACCCAGTACTTC.

This clone was detected only a few times. The rearrangement uses TRBV9 and TRBJ2-1, with D possibly TRBD1 on 6 matching bases. Trimming removed 2 bases from V and 4 bases from J, with 10 bases in between. CDR3 length: 14 residues. From germline, CDR1 is SGDLS and CDR2 YYNGEE. In nucleotides, the CDR3 is TGTGCCAGCAGCGTTCAGGGGCTATACAATGAGCAGTTCTTC. Translated, it gives CASSVQGLYNEQFF.

The chain uses TRBV6-5 and TRBJ1-1; 7 bases agree with TRBD1. The V and J ends lost 7 bases and 1 base, in that order; junction bases with no gene match: 6. Germline CDR1 and CDR2: MNHEY and SVGAGI. The CDR3 is 14 amino acids. The CDR3 sequence: CASTTTGKNTEAFF. Here the CDR3 DNA reads TGTGCCAGCACGACGACAGGGAAGAACACTGAAGCTTTCTTT.

This clone was found a few times. This chain uses TRBV14 with TRBJ2-3, with a tentative D call TRBD2 (6 bases). The CDR3 has 19 amino acids. Germline CDR1 reads SGHDN; CDR2 reads FVKESK. V dropped 4 bases and J dropped 0 bases, with 23 bases sitting between them. DNA for the CDR3: TGTGCCAGCAGCCCATCGGGACTTTCCTTCTATTATAGCACAGATACGCAGTATTTT. It codes for CASSPSGLSFYYSTDTQYF. The full variable domain, completed using reference TRBV14 and TRBJ2-3, is EAGVTQFPSHSVIEKGQTVTLRCDPISGHDNLYWYRRVMGKEIKFLLHFVKESKQDESGMPNNRFLAERTGGTYSTLKVQPAELEDSGVYFCASSPSGLSFYYSTDTQYFGPGTRLTVL.

The chain has TRBV3-1 (or the pseudogene TRBV3-2) and TRBJ1-6; unclear D gene. Germline V gene lookup returns CDR1 LGHDT and CDR2 YNNKEL (reference sequence). The V end lost 4 bases, the J end lost 0 bases, and 16 bases lay between the germline ends. The CDR3 contains 18 residues. For the CDR3, the DNA is TGTGCCAGCAGCCGATTTGGCGGTCTGAGCTCCTATAATTCACCCCTCCACTTT. Protein: CASSRFGGLSSYNSPLHF.